The 18 T cell receptor delta chains reported below all come from one sample, sequenced in a study of γδ T cells in repeated Plasmodium falciparum infection. Bulk repertoires came from Vgamma9/Vdelta2+ or Vdelta2-negative gammadelta T cells flow-sorted from PBMC. TCRdb fed the multiplex PCR reads into CATT to redo clone calling. The data hold more than 45,000 delta-chain clones, with approximately 1.7% observed a single time. The material sequenced was gamma-delta T cells from blood. The receptors derive from a pool of human donors (malaria-infected and uninfected, not separated).

With regard to this clone: The protein in TCRdb stems from a much larger clone and differs at residue 9 from this DNA's translation, likely a read error; here the protein is translated from the DNA. The chain couples TRDV2 to TRDJ1; 7 nucleotides align to TRDD3. The J gene was not available in TCRdb and was assigned here by matching the DNA to germline segments. J lost 0 bases, V lost 0 bases, and 15 bases had no gene match. Germline V gene lookup returns CDR1 GEAIGNYY and CDR2 EKD. CDR3 length equals 19 residues. CDR3 nucleotides: TGTGCCTGTGACACCTTACTGGGGAATACGCCCCGATACACCGATAAACTCATCTTT. This gives the protein CACDTLLGNTPRYTDKLIF.

The sample holds many counts of this clone. A much larger clonotype is one base distant, so this may be a read error. Additional DNA sequences in this sample encode the identical CDR3. V usage is TRDV1 and J usage is TRDJ1, with a tentative D call TRDD3 (6 bases). The CDR3 runs to 18 residues. The V end lost 2 bases, the J end lost 3 bases, and 22 bases lay between the germline ends. CDR1 is TSWWSYY and CDR2 is QGS in the germline V gene. The CDR3, as DNA: TGTGCTCTTGGGGAAAGTCGGGTACGTCTGGGGATTCCCGATAAACTCATCTTT. Translation: CALGESRVRLGIPDKLIF.

This clone was found many times. A far larger clone is just one base off, so this is likely a read error. Additional DNA sequences in this sample encode the identical CDR3. The chain uses TRDV2 and TRDJ1; TRDD3 is a possible D gene (5 bases). The CDR3 runs to 15 residues. Germline CDR1 reads GEAIGNYY; CDR2 reads EKD. This CDR3 is CACDPLGGYTDKLIF. The CDR3 DNA reads TGCGCCTGTGACCCCCTCGGGGGGTACACCGATAAACTCATCTTT.

This clone was seen repeatedly, ten times or more. This same CDR3 is encoded by further DNA sequences in the sample. The rearrangement joins TRDV1 to TRDJ1; 7 positions match TRDD3. The germline V gene has CDR1 TSWWSYY and CDR2 QGS. After removal of 4 bases from V and 0 bases from J, the junction contained 23 bases not matched to a gene. The CDR3 is 21 residues long. CDR3 loop: CALGAVPIRRTGAKYTDKLIF. The CDR3 nucleotides are TGTGCTCTTGGGGCAGTACCAATACGACGTACTGGGGCCAAGTACACCGATAAACTCATCTTT.

Of note for this clone: It is likely a read error: a sequence one base away is far more abundant. Other DNA sequences of this sample code for an identical CDR3. The chain links TRDV1 to TRDJ1; no firm D call. TCRdb offers no J gene call, so here the DNA was matched to germline to obtain one. V was trimmed by 3 bases and J by 10 bases, leaving 15 bases between them. The germline gives CDR1 TSWWSYY, CDR2 QGS. There are 13 residues in the CDR3. In nucleotides, the CDR3 is TGTGCTCTTGGGGAGCTATGGACCCCCCGACTCATCTTT. Translated, it gives CALGELWTPRLIF.

This clone was found many times. Translating this DNA gives a protein that differs at residue 15 from the TCRdb one, which belongs to a much larger clone; a read error is likely, and the protein shown is this translation. The chain employs TRDV1 and TRDJ1; D perhaps matches TRDD3 (7 bases). The CDR3 spans 23 residues. Germline V lookup: CDR1 TSWWSYY, CDR2 QGS. The CDR3 loop reads CALGAWLPPRGGIVPLFADKLIF. CDR3 bases: TGTGCTCTTGGGGCCTGGCTTCCTCCCCGGGGGGGGATTGTTCCCCTCTTCGCCGACAAACTCATCTTT.

This clone appeared many times. The rearrangement joins TRDV1 to TRDJ1, with TRDD3 identical over 7 bases. CDR1 TSWWSYY and CDR2 QGS come from the germline V gene. V lost 6 bases, J lost 0 bases, and 28 bases stayed unmatched. This CDR3 is 22 amino acids long. The CDR3 is CALGPPHANPRCTGEYTDKLIF. The CDR3 bases are TGTGCTCTTGGACCACCCCACGCTAACCCCAGGTGTACTGGGGAGTACACCGATAAACTCATCTTT.

Turning to this clone: The protein given by TCRdb reflects a much larger clone and differs at residue 18 from this DNA's translation, likely from a read error; the protein shown is the DNA's translation. This chain joins TRDV1 and TRDJ1, with 12 bases matching TRDD3. The CDR3 runs to 20 residues. CDR1 TSWWSYY and CDR2 QGS come from the germline V gene. This CDR3 reads CALGETLPTSTGGYTDKPIF. DNA for the CDR3: TGTGCTCTTGGGGAAACCCTTCCTACAAGTACTGGGGGATACACCGATAAACCCATCTTT.

This clone appeared many times. Translating this DNA gives a protein that differs at residue 16 from the TCRdb one, which belongs to a much larger clone; a read error is likely, and the protein shown is this translation. The chain has TRDV1 and TRDJ1; 10 bases map to TRDD3. The CDR3 runs 20 residues. The V segment lost 5 bases and the J segment 7 bases; nucleotides outside the gene matches: 25. Germline-derived CDR1 and CDR2 are TSWWSYY and QGS. CDR3 loop: CALGSPTFDLLGDILGKLIF. In DNA, the CDR3 is TGTGCTCTTGGGTCCCCAACCTTCGACCTTCTGGGGGATATCCTCGGTAAACTCATCTTT.

This clone has a handful of counts. The protein TCRdb lists belongs to a much larger clone and differs from this DNA's translation at residue 9, which points to a read error; the protein shown is made from the DNA. The rearrangement uses TRDV1 and TRDJ1; TRDD3 agrees at 10 bases. As TCRdb names no J gene, one was assigned here on the basis of a DNA match to germline. This CDR3 has 20 residues. J lost 0 bases, V lost 2 bases, and 15 bases had no gene match. Germline values: CDR1 TSWWSYY, CDR2 QGS. The CDR3 reads CALGETLPASTGGYTDKLIF. Written as DNA, the CDR3 is TGTGCTCTTGGGGAAACCCTTCCTGCAAGTACTGGGGGATACACCGATAAACTCATCTTT.

Comment on this clone: Translating this DNA gives a protein that differs at residue 10 from the TCRdb one, which belongs to a much larger clone; a read error is likely, and the protein shown is this translation. This rearrangement joins TRDV1 to TRDJ1; perhaps TRDD3 as D (5 bases). CDR1 and CDR2 (germline): TSWWSYY, QGS. This CDR3 has 12 residues. CDR3 residues: CALGGDTDKFIF. The DNA of the CDR3 is TGTGCTCTTGGTGGGGACACCGATAAATTCATCTTT.

This clone is medium-sized in the sample. Different DNA sequences within this sample yield the same CDR3. This chain joins TRDV1 and TRDJ1; 10 positions agree with TRDD3. The V segment lost 1 base and the J segment 6 bases; nucleotides outside the gene matches: 11. The CDR3 has 17 amino acids. Germline assignment: CDR1 TSWWSYY and CDR2 QGS. In DNA, the CDR3 is TGTGCTCTTGGGGAACCCGAAACGGGGGGGATACGCCATAAACTCATCTTT. Amino acids: CALGEPETGGIRHKLIF.

As for this clone: A far larger clone is one nucleotide away, so this likely arose from a read error. This same CDR3 is encoded by further DNA sequences in the sample. The gene calls are TRDV1 and TRDJ1; TRDD3 matches at 9 bases. Germline assignment: CDR1 TSWWSYY and CDR2 QGS. This CDR3 has 16 residues. The CDR3 coding sequence is TGTGCTCTTGGAGAACTTTCGGCTGGGGGATCCTCTAAACTCATCTTT. Translating it yields CALGELSAGGSSKLIF.

This clone has only a few counts. This likely came from a read error, as a far larger clone is one base away. Other DNA sequences from this sample encode an identical CDR3 as well. This chain uses TRDV1 with TRDJ1; 11 bases map to TRDD3. TCRdb records no J gene; here it was assigned by comparing the DNA to germline. With 4 bases clipped from V and 0 bases from J, the junction kept 22 bases outside the gene matches. Germline lookup yields CDR1 TSWWSYY and CDR2 QGS. The length of the CDR3 is 22 residues. CDR3 region: CALGAPVGPDWGILTYTDKLIF. DNA of the CDR3: TGTGCTCTTGGGGCCCCCGTTGGGCCTGACTGGGGGATATTGACGTACACCGATAAACTCATCTTT.

As to this clone: A far larger clone is only one base removed, so a read error is likely. Other DNA sequences within the sample encode an identical CDR3. The chain employs TRDV2 and TRDJ1, with unresolved D. Matching the DNA to germline supplied the J gene, which TCRdb does not give. The CDR3 length is 20 residues. Germline V gene sequence: CDR1 GEAIGNYY, CDR2 EKD. The V and J ends lost 7 bases and 0 bases respectively, with 32 bases between them. In nucleotides, the CDR3 is TGTGCCTGCGACCATGGTTTTATGTACCCCTCCCGCCCGTACACCGATAAACTCATCTTT. Protein sequence: CACDHGFMYPSRPYTDKLIF.

A few counts support this clone. This likely reflects a read error, since a far larger clone is one base away. Other DNA sequences in this specimen translate into the identical CDR3. The genes are TRDV1 and TRDJ1; 8 bases are a match to TRDD3. TCRdb lists no J gene, so it was determined here by aligning the DNA to germline. This CDR3 contains 20 residues. Per germline, CDR1 TSWWSYY and CDR2 QGS. V was pared by 0 bases and J by 7 bases, with 22 bases of the junction left unmatched. Here the CDR3 DNA reads TGTGCTCTTGGGGAACTTGACTTTCTCTTAGGGGATACTAAATGGGGTAAACTCATCTTT. This sequence encodes CALGELDFLLGDTKWGKLIF.

This clone was counted many times. TCRdb attributes to this sequence the protein of a much larger clone, which differs from the DNA translation at residue 12; a read error is likely, and the protein displayed is translated from the DNA. The chain employs TRDV3 and TRDJ3; 10 positions agree with TRDD3. CDR1 TVYSNPD and CDR2 GDNSRS come from the germline V gene (reference sequence). The CDR3 runs to 20 residues. The junction had 13 bases not matched to a gene; V was cut back by 0 bases and J by 2 bases. CDR3 in DNA: TGTGCCTTTAGCTCGGGGTGGGGGATACCGAGCCCCTGGGACACCCGACAGATGTTTTTC. Protein: CAFSSGWGIPSPWDTRQMFF.

Turning to this clone: The amino acid sequence in TCRdb belongs to a much larger clone and departs from this DNA's translation at residue 17, likely a sequencing read error; the sequence shown is translated from the DNA. The chain joins TRDV1 to TRDJ1; D perhaps matches TRDD3 (6 bases). TCRdb does not report a J gene; here it was assigned by matching the DNA to germline references. CDR1 TSWWSYY and CDR2 QGS come from the germline V gene. The CDR3 spans 20 residues. The CDR3 region has the DNA TGTGCTCTTGGGGAACCCAAAAAGTGGGTCTGGGGACCGTACACCGATAGACTCATCTTT. Its translation: CALGEPKKWVWGPYTDRLIF.